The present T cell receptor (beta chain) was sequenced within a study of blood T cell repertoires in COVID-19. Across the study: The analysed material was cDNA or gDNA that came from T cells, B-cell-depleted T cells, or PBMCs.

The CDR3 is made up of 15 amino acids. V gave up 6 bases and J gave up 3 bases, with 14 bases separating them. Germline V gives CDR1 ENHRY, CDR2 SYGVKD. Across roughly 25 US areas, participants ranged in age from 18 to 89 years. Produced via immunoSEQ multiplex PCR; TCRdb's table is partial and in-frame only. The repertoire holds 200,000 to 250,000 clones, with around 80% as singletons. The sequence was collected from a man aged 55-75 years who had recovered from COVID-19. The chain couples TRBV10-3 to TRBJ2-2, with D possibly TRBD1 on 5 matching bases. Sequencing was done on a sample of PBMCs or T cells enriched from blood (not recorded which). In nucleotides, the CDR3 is TGTGCCATCAGCCCAGGGAATTGGGACACCGGGGAGCTGTTTTTT. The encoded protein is CAISPGNWDTGELFF.